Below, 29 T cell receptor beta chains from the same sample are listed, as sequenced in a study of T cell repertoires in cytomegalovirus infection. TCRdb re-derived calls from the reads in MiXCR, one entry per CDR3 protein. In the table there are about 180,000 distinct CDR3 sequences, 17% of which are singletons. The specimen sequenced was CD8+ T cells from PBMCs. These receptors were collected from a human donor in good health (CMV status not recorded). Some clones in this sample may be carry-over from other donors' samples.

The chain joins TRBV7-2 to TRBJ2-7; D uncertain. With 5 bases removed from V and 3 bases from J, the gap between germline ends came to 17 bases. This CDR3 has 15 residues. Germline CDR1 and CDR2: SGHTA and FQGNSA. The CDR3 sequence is CASSPLLRAGYEQYF. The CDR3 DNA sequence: TGTGCCAGCAGCCCCCTACTCAGAGCAGGCTACGAGCAGTACTTC. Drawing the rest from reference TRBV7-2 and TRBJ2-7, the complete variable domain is GAGVSQSPSNKVTEKGKDVELRCDPISGHTALYWYRQSLGQGLEFLIYFQGNSAPDKSGLPSDRFSAERTGGSVSTLTIQRTQQEDSAVYLCASSPLLRAGYEQYFGPGTRLTVT.

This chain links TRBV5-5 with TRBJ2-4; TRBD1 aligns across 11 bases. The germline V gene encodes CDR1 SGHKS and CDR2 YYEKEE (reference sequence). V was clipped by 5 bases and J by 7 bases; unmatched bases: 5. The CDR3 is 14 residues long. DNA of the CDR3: TGTGCCAGCAGGGAGGACAGGGGGCGTAACATTCAGTACTTC. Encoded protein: CASREDRGRNIQYF.

This CDR3 reads CATSRDGQGSSSPLHF. In DNA, the CDR3 is TGTGCCACCAGCAGAGATGGGCAGGGGTCTAGCTCACCCCTCCACTTT. The gene calls are TRBV15 and TRBJ1-6; possibly TRBD1 for D (6 bases). Germline V gene sequence: CDR1 LNHNV, CDR2 YYDKDF (reference sequence). V was cut by 0 bases and J by 10 bases, with 16 bases left in between. CDR3 length equals 16 residues. The entire variable domain, with the rest obtained from reference TRBV15 and TRBJ1-6, is as follows: DAMVIQNPRYQVTQFGKPVTLSCSQTLNHNVMYWYQQKSSQAPKLLFHYYDKDFNNEADTPDNFQSRRPNTSFCFLDIRSPGLGDTAMYLCATSRDGQGSSSPLHFGNGTRLTVT.

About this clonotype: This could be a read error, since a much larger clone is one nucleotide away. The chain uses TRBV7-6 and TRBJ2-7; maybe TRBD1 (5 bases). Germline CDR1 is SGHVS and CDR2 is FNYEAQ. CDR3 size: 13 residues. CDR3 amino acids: CVSSSDSPHEQYF. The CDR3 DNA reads TGTGTCAGCAGCTCCGACAGTCCCCACGAGCAGTACTTC.

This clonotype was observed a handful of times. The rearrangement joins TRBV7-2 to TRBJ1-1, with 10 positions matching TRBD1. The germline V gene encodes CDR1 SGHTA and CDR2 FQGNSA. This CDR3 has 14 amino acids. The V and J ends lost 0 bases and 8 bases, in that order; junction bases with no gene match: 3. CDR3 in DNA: TGTGCCAGCAGCTTAGCTGCGGACAGGGGGGAAGCTTTCTTT. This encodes CASSLAADRGEAFF.

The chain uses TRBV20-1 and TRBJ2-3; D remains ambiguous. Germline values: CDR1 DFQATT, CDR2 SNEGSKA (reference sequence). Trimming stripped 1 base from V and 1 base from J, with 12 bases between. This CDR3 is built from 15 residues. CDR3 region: CSARGVVVGTDTQYF. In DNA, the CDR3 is TGCAGTGCTAGAGGGGTAGTTGTGGGCACAGATACGCAGTATTTT.

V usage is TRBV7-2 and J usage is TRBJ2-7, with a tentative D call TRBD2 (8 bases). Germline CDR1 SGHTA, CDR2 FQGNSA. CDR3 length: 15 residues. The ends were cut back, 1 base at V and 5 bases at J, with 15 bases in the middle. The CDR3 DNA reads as TGTGCCAGCAGCTTAGACAGGGGAGCGGGAGACGAGCAGTACTTC. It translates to CASSLDRGAGDEQYF.

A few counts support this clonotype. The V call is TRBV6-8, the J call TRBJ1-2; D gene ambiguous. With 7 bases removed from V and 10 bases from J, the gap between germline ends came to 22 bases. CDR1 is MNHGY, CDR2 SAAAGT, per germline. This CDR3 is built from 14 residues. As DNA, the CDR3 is TGTGCCAGCACCTCTCCGGCGGCGGAAGGTGACTACACCTTC. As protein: CASTSPAAEGDYTF.

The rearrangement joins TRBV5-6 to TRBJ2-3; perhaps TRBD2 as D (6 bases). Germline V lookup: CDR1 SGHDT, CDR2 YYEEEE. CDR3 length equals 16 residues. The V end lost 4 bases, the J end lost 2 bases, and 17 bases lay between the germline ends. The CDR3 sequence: CASSRNPGLNTDTQYF. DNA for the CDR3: TGTGCCAGCAGCCGGAACCCGGGACTTAACACAGATACGCAGTATTTT.

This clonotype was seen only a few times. The CDR3 DNA is TGTGCCAGCAGTTACGGACAGGTCTCCTACGAGCAGTACTTC. Protein sequence: CASSYGQVSYEQYF. The V and J genes are TRBV6-2 or TRBV6-3 and TRBJ2-7; 7 bases fit TRBD1. CDR3 length: 14 residues. J gave up 0 bases and V 2 bases, and 1 base lay outside the gene matches. Germline lookup yields CDR1 MNHEY and CDR2 SVGEGT.

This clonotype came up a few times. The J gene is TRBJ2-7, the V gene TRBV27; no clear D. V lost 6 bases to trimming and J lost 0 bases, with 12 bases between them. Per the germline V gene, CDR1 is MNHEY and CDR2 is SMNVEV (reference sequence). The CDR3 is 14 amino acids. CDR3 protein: CASSAGRYSYEQYF. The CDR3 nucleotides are TGTGCCAGCAGCGCAGGACGGTACTCCTACGAGCAGTACTTC.

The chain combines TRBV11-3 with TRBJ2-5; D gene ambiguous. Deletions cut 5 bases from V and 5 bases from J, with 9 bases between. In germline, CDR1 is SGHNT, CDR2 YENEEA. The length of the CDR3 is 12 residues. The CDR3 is CASSLPRETQYF. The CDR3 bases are TGTGCCAGCAGCCTCCCGCGGGAGACCCAGTACTTC.

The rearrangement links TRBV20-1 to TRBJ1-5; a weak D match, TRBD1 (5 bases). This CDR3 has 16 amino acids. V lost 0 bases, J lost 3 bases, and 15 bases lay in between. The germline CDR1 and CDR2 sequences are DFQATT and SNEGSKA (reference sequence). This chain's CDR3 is CSARDHGGMNNQPQHF. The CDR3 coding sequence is TGCAGTGCTAGAGATCATGGGGGAATGAACAATCAGCCCCAGCATTTT.

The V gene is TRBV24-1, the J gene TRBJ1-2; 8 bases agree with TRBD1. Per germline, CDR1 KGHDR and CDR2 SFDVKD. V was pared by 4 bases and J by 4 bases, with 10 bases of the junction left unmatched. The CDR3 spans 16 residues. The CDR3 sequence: CATSDRDRGVGYGYTF. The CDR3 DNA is TGTGCCACCAGTGACCGCGACAGGGGCGTCGGCTATGGCTACACCTTC.

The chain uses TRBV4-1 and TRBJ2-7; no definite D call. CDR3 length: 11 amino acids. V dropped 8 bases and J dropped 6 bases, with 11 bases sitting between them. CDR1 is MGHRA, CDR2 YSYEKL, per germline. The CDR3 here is CASGTSGEQYF. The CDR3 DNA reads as TGCGCCAGCGGAACCTCCGGCGAGCAGTACTTC.

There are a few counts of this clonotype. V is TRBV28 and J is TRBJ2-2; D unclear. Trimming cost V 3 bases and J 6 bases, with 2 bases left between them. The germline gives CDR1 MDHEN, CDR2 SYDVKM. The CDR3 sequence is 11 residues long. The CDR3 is CASSFSGELFF. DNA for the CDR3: TGTGCCAGCAGTTTTTCCGGGGAGCTGTTTTTT.

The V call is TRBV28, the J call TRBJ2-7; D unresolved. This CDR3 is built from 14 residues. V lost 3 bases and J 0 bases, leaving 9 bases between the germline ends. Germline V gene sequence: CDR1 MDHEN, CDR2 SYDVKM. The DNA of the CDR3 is TGTGCCAGCAGTTTGGACGGTAACTCCTACGAGCAGTACTTC. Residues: CASSLDGNSYEQYF.

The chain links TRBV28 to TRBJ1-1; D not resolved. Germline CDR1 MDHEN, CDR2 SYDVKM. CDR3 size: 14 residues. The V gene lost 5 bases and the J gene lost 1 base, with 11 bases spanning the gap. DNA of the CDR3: TGTGCCAGCAGTCCTCGCATGTCGAACACTGAAGCTTTCTTT. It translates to CASSPRMSNTEAFF. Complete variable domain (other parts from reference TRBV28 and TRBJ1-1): DVKVTQSSRYLVKRTGEKVFLECVQDMDHENMFWYRQDPGLGLRLIYFSYDVKMKEKGDIPEGYSVSREKKERFSLILESASTNQTSMYLCASSPRMSNTEAFFGQGTRLTVV.

CDR3: CASSPPTGGYTDTQYF. For the CDR3, the DNA is TGTGCCAGCAGTCCTCCGACAGGGGGCTATACAGATACGCAGTATTTT. The rearrangement links TRBV28 to TRBJ2-3; TRBD1 aligns across 10 bases. The J segment lost 3 bases and the V segment lost 5 bases, leaving 8 bases of the junction unmatched. Germline V gene data show CDR1 as MDHEN and CDR2 as SYDVKM. This CDR3 has 16 amino acids. Full variable domain (rest looked up from reference TRBV28 and TRBJ2-3): DVKVTQSSRYLVKRTGEKVFLECVQDMDHENMFWYRQDPGLGLRLIYFSYDVKMKEKGDIPEGYSVSREKKERFSLILESASTNQTSMYLCASSPPTGGYTDTQYFGPGTRLTVL.

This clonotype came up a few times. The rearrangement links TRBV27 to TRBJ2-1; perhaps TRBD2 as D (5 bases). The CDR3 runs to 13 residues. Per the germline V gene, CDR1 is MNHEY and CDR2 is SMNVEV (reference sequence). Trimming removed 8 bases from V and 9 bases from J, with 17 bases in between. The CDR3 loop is CASGGLNFGEQFF. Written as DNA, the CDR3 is TGTGCCAGCGGAGGACTGAATTTCGGTGAGCAGTTCTTC.

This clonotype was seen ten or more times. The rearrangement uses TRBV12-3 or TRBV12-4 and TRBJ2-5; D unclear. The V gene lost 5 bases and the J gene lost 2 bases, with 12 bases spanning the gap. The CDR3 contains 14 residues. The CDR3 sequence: CASSPRTQQETQYF. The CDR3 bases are TGTGCCAGCAGTCCACGGACCCAACAAGAGACCCAGTACTTC.

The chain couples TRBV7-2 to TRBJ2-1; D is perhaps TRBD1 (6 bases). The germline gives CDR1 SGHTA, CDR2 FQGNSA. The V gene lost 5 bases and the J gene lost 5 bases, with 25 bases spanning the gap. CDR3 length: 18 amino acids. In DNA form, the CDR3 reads TGTGCCAGCAGCCTAAGCCCGGACAGTTTATTGGTCAACAATGAGCAGTTCTTC. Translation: CASSLSPDSLLVNNEQFF.

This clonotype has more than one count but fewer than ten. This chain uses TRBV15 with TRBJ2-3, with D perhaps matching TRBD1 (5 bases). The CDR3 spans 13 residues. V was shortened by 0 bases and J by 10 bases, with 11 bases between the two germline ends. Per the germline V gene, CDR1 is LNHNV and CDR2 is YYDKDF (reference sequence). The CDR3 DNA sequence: TGTGCCACCAGCAGAGATCTAGGGGTCCCGCAGTATTTT. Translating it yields CATSRDLGVPQYF.

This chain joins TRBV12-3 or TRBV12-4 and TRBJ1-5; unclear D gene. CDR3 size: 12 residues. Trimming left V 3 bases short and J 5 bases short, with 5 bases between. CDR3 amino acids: CASSFSYQPQHF. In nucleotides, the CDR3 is TGTGCCAGCAGTTTTAGTTATCAGCCCCAGCATTTT.

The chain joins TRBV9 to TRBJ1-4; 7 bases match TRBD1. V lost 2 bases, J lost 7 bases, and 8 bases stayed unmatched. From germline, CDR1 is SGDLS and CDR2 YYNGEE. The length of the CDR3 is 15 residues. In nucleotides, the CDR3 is TGTGCCAGCAGCGTCCGGGGACAGTCCCTTGAAAAACTGTTTTTT. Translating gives CASSVRGQSLEKLFF.

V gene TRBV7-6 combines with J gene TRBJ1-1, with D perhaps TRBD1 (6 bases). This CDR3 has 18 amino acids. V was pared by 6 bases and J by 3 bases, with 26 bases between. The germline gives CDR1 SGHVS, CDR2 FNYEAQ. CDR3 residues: CASSRNRDKGAFDTEAFF. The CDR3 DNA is TGTGCCAGCAGTCGAAACAGGGACAAGGGTGCGTTCGACACTGAAGCTTTCTTT.

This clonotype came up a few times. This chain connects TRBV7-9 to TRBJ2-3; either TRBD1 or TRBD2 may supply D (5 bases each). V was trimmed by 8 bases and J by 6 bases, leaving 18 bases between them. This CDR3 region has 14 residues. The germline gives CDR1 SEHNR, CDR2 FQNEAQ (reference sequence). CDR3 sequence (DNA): TGTGCCAGCGTGGCGAGGGGATTCCCGGATACGCAGTATTTT. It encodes CASVARGFPDTQYF. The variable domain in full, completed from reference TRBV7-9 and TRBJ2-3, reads DTGVSQNPRHKITKRGQNVTFRCDPISEHNRLYWYRQTLGQGPEFLTYFQNEAQLEKSRLLSDRFSAERPKGSFSTLEIQRTEQGDSAMYLCASVARGFPDTQYFGPGTRLTVL.

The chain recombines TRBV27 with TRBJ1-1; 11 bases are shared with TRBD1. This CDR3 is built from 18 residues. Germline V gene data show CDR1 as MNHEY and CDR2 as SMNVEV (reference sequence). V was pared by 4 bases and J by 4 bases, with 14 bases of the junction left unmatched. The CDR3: CASSYVLGPGTGGTEAFF. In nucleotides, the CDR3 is TGTGCCAGCAGTTATGTTCTGGGCCCCGGGACAGGGGGCACTGAAGCTTTCTTT.

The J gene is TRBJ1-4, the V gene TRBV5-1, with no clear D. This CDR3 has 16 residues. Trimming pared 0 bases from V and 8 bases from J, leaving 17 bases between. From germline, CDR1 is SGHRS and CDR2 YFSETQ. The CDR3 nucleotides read TGCGCCAGCAGCTTGGATGAAGGATATGAGCGAGAAAAACTGTTTTTT. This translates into CASSLDEGYEREKLFF.